This T cell receptor beta chain was profiled in a study of monozygotic twins with inflammatory bowel disease. Whole-study results and caveats: Especially with disease activity, IBD patients shared fewer clonotypes with others than healthy twins did.

With respect to this clonotype: The antigen is undetermined.

Per individual sample, eight separate reactions were used to make cDNA. Each CDR3 protein gets one entry in TCRdb, which reprocessed the 5' RACE reads and gives no DNA. The sample holds about 450,000 distinct CDR3 sequences. The CDR3 extends over 12 amino acids. The germline V gene has CDR1 LNHDA and CDR2 SQIVND (reference sequence). The V and J genes are TRBV19 and TRBJ1-1. This sequence originates from a human donor with ulcerative colitis or Crohn's disease, or a healthy co-twin of an affected twin (not recorded which). Material: blood. The CDR3 here is CASITGNTEAFF.